The 14 T cell receptor beta chains listed next were all sequenced from one sample in a study of TIL therapy for anti-PD-1-resistant metastatic lung cancer. Noted time point: pre-treatment sample, taken before nivolumab and TIL therapy. The immunoSEQ assay was v3. Here immunoSEQ multiplex PCR was the method, and the copy in TCRdb shows in-frame clones only, minus some. The table has 20,000 or so clones, around four fifths seen once; the top ten hold about 2%. Sample: blood, taken at baseline. Receptors originate from a person between 25 and 80 years old with non-small cell lung cancer.

This rearrangement joins TRBV29-1 to TRBJ1-4, with 9 bases fitting TRBD1. Germline values: CDR1 SQVTM, CDR2 ANQGSEA. V dropped 4 bases and J dropped 7; count of bases not matched to a gene: 1. This CDR3 has 12 residues. CDR3: CSVGQGVEKLFF. For the CDR3, the DNA is TGCAGCGTTGGACAGGGGGTTGAAAAACTGTTTTTT.

This clone showed up just a few times. The CDR3 spells CASSSNRDYNEQFF. For the CDR3, the DNA is TGTGCCAGCAGTTCGAACAGGGATTACAATGAGCAGTTCTTC. This chain connects TRBV28 to TRBJ2-1, with D possibly TRBD1 on 6 matching bases. V lost 4 bases and J lost 4, with 11 bases in between. Looked up from germline, CDR1 is MDHEN and CDR2 is SYDVKM. This CDR3 is 14 amino acids long.

This clone was counted a few times. The chain has TRBV6-1 and TRBJ1-6, with 7 bases that match TRBD1. V dropped 5 bases and J dropped 8; count of bases not matched to a gene: 6. The CDR3 runs to 14 residues. Per germline, CDR1 MNHNS and CDR2 SASEGT. The DNA of the CDR3 is TGTGCCAGCAGTAACCGGGACAGTTATTCACCCCTCCACTTT. Translation: CASSNRDSYSPLHF.

The chain employs TRBV19 and TRBJ1-2; 8 bases are shared with TRBD1. J lost 8 bases, V lost 3 bases, and 14 bases had no gene match. The CDR3 runs to 16 residues. Germline V gives CDR1 LNHDA, CDR2 SQIVND (reference sequence). CDR3 residues: CASSINPDRAGFGYTF. CDR3 nucleotide sequence: TGTGCCAGTAGTATCAACCCGGACAGGGCCGGCTTCGGCTACACCTTC.

In its sample, this clone was seen a few times. The chain recombines TRBV7-9 with TRBJ1-3; D unclear. The CDR3 length is 14 residues. Per germline, CDR1 SEHNR and CDR2 FQNEAQ (reference sequence). Trimming took off 2 bases at V and 4 bases at J, with 9 bases between the two ends. CDR3 in DNA: TGTGCCAGCAGCTTACCCACGGACGGAAACACCATATATTTT. It encodes CASSLPTDGNTIYF.

The V call is TRBV4-1, the J call TRBJ1-1; TRBD1 agrees at 9 bases. Per the germline V gene, CDR1 is MGHRA and CDR2 is YSYEKL. The V and J ends lost 1 base and 0 bases, in that order; junction bases with no gene match: 6. The CDR3 length is 17 residues. In DNA form, the CDR3 reads TGCGCCAGCAGCCAAGTCGGGGGGACAGGGTTGAACACTGAAGCTTTCTTT. It translates to CASSQVGGTGLNTEAFF.

The V call is TRBV5-1, the J call TRBJ1-1; 8 bases agree with TRBD1. V dropped 0 bases and J dropped 4; count of bases not matched to a gene: 8. This CDR3 spans 16 amino acids. In germline, CDR1 is SGHRS, CDR2 YFSETQ. CDR3 amino acids: CASSLVASGGFTEAFF. The DNA for the CDR3 is TGCGCCAGCAGCTTGGTGGCCTCAGGGGGCTTCACTGAAGCTTTCTTT.

The CDR3 DNA follows: TGTGCCAGAAGCAAACCGGGACACCCAAGGGGCGGCTACACCTTC. Amino acids: CARSKPGHPRGGYTF. The chain employs TRBV5-3 and TRBJ1-2; D possibly corresponds to TRBD1 (6 bases). TRBV5-3 is sorted into the ORF group, with uncertain function. The CDR3 spans 15 residues. Trimming took 4 bases from V and 8 from J, leaving 21 bases between them.

This chain joins TRBV2 and TRBJ2-3; no clear D. Trimming stripped 9 bases from V and 0 bases from J, with 10 bases between. The germline gives CDR1 SNHLY, CDR2 FYNNEI. CDR3 length: 13 residues. The CDR3 here is CARTGPSTDTQYF. The CDR3 DNA is TGTGCCAGAACCGGACCAAGCACAGATACGCAGTATTTT.

The chain has TRBV7-2 and TRBJ1-4; D gene unclear. CDR3 size: 11 residues. V lost 3 bases, J lost 7 bases, and 3 bases lay in between. The V gene's germline CDR1 is SGHTA and CDR2 FQGNSA. In DNA, the CDR3 is TGTGCCAGCAGCTTGCGTGAAAAACTGTTTTTT. The encoded protein is CASSLREKLFF.

The chain couples TRBV4-2 to TRBJ1-4, with 8 bases fitting TRBD1. Germline lookup yields CDR1 LGHNA and CDR2 YNFKEQ. This CDR3 is 15 amino acids long. The J segment lost 8 bases and the V segment lost 0 bases, leaving 5 bases of the junction unmatched. CDR3 nucleotides: TGTGCCAGCAGCCAAGAATGGGACAGGACAGAAAAACTGTTTTTT. Translation gives CASSQEWDRTEKLFF.

This clone was detected a few times. The chain is built from TRBV28 and TRBJ1-5; a weak D match, TRBD1 (5 bases). Trimming shortened V by 6 bases and J by 6 bases, and 9 bases separated the two germline ends. The CDR3 spans 12 residues. Germline CDR1 MDHEN, CDR2 SYDVKM. CDR3 coding DNA: TGTGCCAGCAGGGTTCAGGGTCAGCCCCAGCATTTT. It encodes CASRVQGQPQHF.

The rearrangement uses TRBV19 and TRBJ1-2; a weak D match, TRBD1 (5 bases). Germline assignment: CDR1 LNHDA and CDR2 SQIVND (reference sequence). V dropped 1 base and J dropped 2 bases, with 11 bases sitting between them. This CDR3 spans 15 amino acids. DNA for the CDR3: TGTGCCAGTAGTATAGTCCATGGGACGAACTATGGCTACACCTTC. It is translated as CASSIVHGTNYGYTF.

The chain combines TRBV7-9 with TRBJ2-4; a weak D match, TRBD1 (6 bases). V was pared by 4 bases and J by 3 bases, with 13 bases between. In germline, CDR1 is SEHNR, CDR2 FQNEAQ (reference sequence). This CDR3 is built from 15 residues. The CDR3 region has the DNA TGTGCCAGCAGCTCTGCAGGGGAAAGCAAAAACATTCAGTACTTC. As protein: CASSSAGESKNIQYF.